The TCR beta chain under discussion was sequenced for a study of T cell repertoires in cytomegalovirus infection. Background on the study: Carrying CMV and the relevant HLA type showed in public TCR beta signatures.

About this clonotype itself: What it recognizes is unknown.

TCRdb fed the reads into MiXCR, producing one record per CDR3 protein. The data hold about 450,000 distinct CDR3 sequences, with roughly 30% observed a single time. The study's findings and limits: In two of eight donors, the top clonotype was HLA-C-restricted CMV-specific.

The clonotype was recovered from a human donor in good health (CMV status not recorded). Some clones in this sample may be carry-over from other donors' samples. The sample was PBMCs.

For the CDR3, the DNA is TGTGCCAGCAGCTTGGAGCAGGGGGCCGAGGAGACCCAGTACTTC. Translating it yields CASSLEQGAEETQYF. The rearrangement uses TRBV5-4 and TRBJ2-5; TRBD1 matches at 8 bases. The V gene's germline CDR1 is SGHNT and CDR2 YYREEE (reference sequence). The length of the CDR3 is 15 residues. V dropped 0 bases and J dropped 5; count of bases not matched to a gene: 6. The whole variable domain, filled in from reference TRBV5-4 and TRBJ2-5, reads ETGVTQSPTHLIKTRGQQVTLRCSSQSGHNTVSWYQQALGQGPQFIFQYYREEENGRGNFPPRFSGLQFPNYSSELNVNALELDDSALYLCASSLEQGAEETQYFGPGTRLLVL.